The present entry profiles one T cell receptor beta chain with its context. Time point defined: newly diagnosed GD, antithyroid drugs for less than 3 months. There was RNA extracted from PBMCs, and the TCR library was made from it. This sample was taken from a study of regulatory T cells in long-lasting Graves disease. Study context: Duration of antithyroid drug therapy among newly diagnosed Graves' patients was under 3 months.

Arm-PCR of CDR3 regions with iRepertoire HTBI primers generated TCR beta libraries. Each CDR3 protein is one row after TCRdb ran MiXCR on the multiplex PCR reads. The sample carries roughly 410,000 distinct CDR3 sequences, 15% recorded once. Looked up from germline, CDR1 is SGHDN and CDR2 is FVKESK. The ends lost 4 bases at V and 2 bases at J; junction bases unmatched: 8. The CDR3 is 16 residues long. These data are also associated with another study on T cells in Graves' hyperthyroidism and ophthalmopathy. That paper adds: In the first-round RT-PCR of the TCR CDR3, the HTBI primer set was used.

The chain couples TRBV14 to TRBJ2-1; 7 bases are shared with TRBD2. The sequenced sample was peripheral blood mononuclear cells (PBMCs), obtained at new diagnosis, from a patient treated with antithyroid drugs. This TCR was sampled from a woman in her 40s with Graves disease. CDR3 sequence (DNA): TGTGCCAGCAGCCCGTTAGCGGGTACCCCCTACAATGAGCAGTTCTTC. It is translated as CASSPLAGTPYNEQFF.